The clone carrying this TCR beta chain rates as medium-sized. The target antigen is unknown. Whole blood was used without fractionation, so all unsorted peripheral T cells were included. The CDR3 runs to 16 residues. Trimming shortened V by 0 bases and J by 2 bases, and 13 bases separated the two germline ends. Germline CDR1 and CDR2: MNHEY and SVGEGT. This sample was taken from a study of HIV-infected patients and healthy controls. Study results and limitations: Mean usage of eight alpha and eight beta V genes differed significantly in HIV-infected patients versus controls. HLA types of the donors remained undetermined. CDR3 sharing between individuals was lower in HIV-infected patients than in healthy controls.

Reverse transcription used roughly 450 ng RNA and constant-region primers for alpha and beta. Alpha and beta chain libraries were made separately by chain-specific third strand synthesis with multiplexing indices. Second strand synthesis was primed from the SP2 site. TCRdb itself ran the 5' RACE reads through MiXCR, one entry per CDR3 protein. The table includes about 4,200 distinct CDR3 sequences, about 14% detected once. The V call is TRBV6-2 or TRBV6-3, the J call TRBJ1-1, with D possibly matching TRBD1 (5 bases). This receptor was taken from an adult with HIV infection. This sample comprised blood, obtained before antiretroviral therapy. Here the CDR3 reads CASSYSKGAINTEAFF. CDR3 DNA sequence: TGTGCCAGCAGTTACTCGAAAGGGGCGATTAACACTGAAGCTTTCTTT.